The text below deals with one TCR beta chain. What was amplified from RNA transcripts were TCR beta CDR3 regions. RT-PCR in the first round (using the HTBI primer set) targeted the TCR CDR3. TCRdb re-derived calls from the multiplex PCR reads in MiXCR, one entry per CDR3 protein. Among approximately 640,000 distinct CDR3 sequences listed, just under 45% were seen once. This entry is derived from a study of T cells in Graves' hyperthyroidism and ophthalmopathy. The CDR3 runs to 13 residues. Germline-derived CDR1 and CDR2 are SGHVS and FQNEAQ. The V and J ends lost 9 bases and 11 bases respectively, with 20 bases between them.

This TCR was recovered from an adult man with Graves' disease, either hyperthyroidism or ophthalmopathy (not recorded which). The sample comprised peripheral blood or thyroid tissue (not recorded which). This sequence joins TRBV7-8 and TRBJ1-5, with D perhaps TRBD1 (5 bases). The CDR3 DNA reads as TGTGCCAGTAACCCGACAGTTTCTGGGGCCCAGCATTTT. It encodes CASNPTVSGAQHF. The entire variable domain, with the rest obtained from reference TRBV7-8 and TRBJ1-5, is as follows: GAGVSQSPRYKVAKRGQDVALRCDPISGHVSLFWYQQALGQGPEFLTYFQNEAQLDKSGLPSDRFFAERPEGSVSTLKIQRTQQEDSAVYLCASNPTVSGAQHFGDGTRLSIL.